Described below is a single T cell receptor (beta chain) sequence and its context. Per the original data handling: The authors estimated nucleated cell counts from reference gene primer amplification. Method: immunoSEQ multiplex PCR; TCRdb's copy keeps in-frame clones and lacks some. V and J calls and clone size follow that table, whereas D and trimming were derived from the DNA. The repertoire holds approximately 140,000 clones, with less than 90% as singletons. This entry comes from a study of blood T cell repertoires in COVID-19. Across the whole study: Specimens from acute and convalescent COVID-19 originated in the United States, Italy and Spain. Nucleic acid was either cDNA or gDNA, and it came from T cells, B-cell-depleted T cells, or PBMCs.

V shed 0 bases and J shed 5 bases, with 4 bases lying between them. This CDR3 is 13 amino acids long. CDR1 and CDR2 from the germline V gene are SEHNR and FQNEAQ (reference sequence). The receptor's source is a human donor in a cohort sampled during active COVID-19. This chain connects TRBV7-9 to TRBJ1-4, with D unclear. Sequencing input: peripheral blood. The CDR3 protein is CASSLAPNEKLFF. CDR3 bases: TGTGCCAGCAGCTTAGCCCCAAATGAAAAACTGTTTTTT.